This entry lists 5 T cell receptor beta chains sequenced from one sample in a study of Ad26.COV2.S vaccination and SARS-CoV-2 variants. Treatment noted: roughly 20 received Ad26.COV2.S at low or high dose, single or two shots; a few received placebo; per-sample allocation not given. Collection of samples fell on day 63 after the first vaccine or placebo injection. This table comes from immunoSEQ multiplex PCR, and its TCRdb copy is limited to in-frame clones, with some not included. This table holds roughly 390,000 clones, less than 90% found once. The sequenced sample was peripheral blood, obtained in a trial of Ad26.COV2.S vaccine versus placebo. The origin of the receptors is a person between 18 and 60 years old who received the Ad26.COV2.S COVID-19 vaccine or a placebo.

This sequence joins TRBV10-2 and TRBJ2-1, with 7 bases identical to TRBD1. The V and J ends lost 9 bases and 4 bases, in that order; junction bases with no gene match: 6. Germline V lookup: CDR1 WSHSY, CDR2 SAAADI. The CDR3 covers 13 residues. The CDR3 nucleotides read TGCGCCAGTAGACAGGGTTTGTACAATGAGCAGTTCTTC. Residues: CASRQGLYNEQFF.

This clone was found a few times. The chain links TRBV4-3 to TRBJ2-1; D is tentatively TRBD1 or TRBD2 (5 bases each). Germline CDR1 and CDR2: LGHNA and YSLEER. Trimming shortened V by 0 bases and J by 7 bases, and 16 bases separated the two germline ends. This CDR3 has 16 residues. The CDR3 nucleotides are TGCGCCAGCAGCCAAGACATATTGGGGGTTTTAAATGAGCAGTTCTTC. Residues: CASSQDILGVLNEQFF.

The table lists this clone with a few counts. The chain joins TRBV19 to TRBJ1-2; a weak D match, TRBD1 (5 bases). The V gene's germline CDR1 is LNHDA and CDR2 SQIVND (reference sequence). CDR3 length: 12 amino acids. V lost 8 bases, J lost 5 bases, and 12 bases lay in between. DNA for the CDR3: TGTGCCAGTCGCAGGGAACCTTATGGCTACACCTTC. Its protein product is CASRREPYGYTF.

V usage is TRBV15 and J usage is TRBJ1-4; unclear D gene. Germline values: CDR1 LNHNV, CDR2 YYDKDF (reference sequence). The CDR3 spans 14 residues. V lost 0 bases, J lost 4 bases, and 6 bases lay in between. CDR3 sequence: CATSRDRLNEKLFF. In nucleotides, the CDR3 is TGTGCCACCAGCAGAGATCGCCTTAATGAAAAACTGTTTTTT.

The chain recombines TRBV4-3 with TRBJ2-2; 9 nucleotides align to TRBD1. Germline CDR1 is LGHNA and CDR2 is YSLEER. This CDR3 spans 16 amino acids. Trimming removed 0 bases from V and 4 bases from J; junction bases left unmatched: 3. CDR3 sequence reads: CASSQEGQGVTGELFF. DNA for the CDR3: TGCGCCAGCAGCCAAGAGGGACAGGGTGTCACCGGGGAGCTGTTTTTT.